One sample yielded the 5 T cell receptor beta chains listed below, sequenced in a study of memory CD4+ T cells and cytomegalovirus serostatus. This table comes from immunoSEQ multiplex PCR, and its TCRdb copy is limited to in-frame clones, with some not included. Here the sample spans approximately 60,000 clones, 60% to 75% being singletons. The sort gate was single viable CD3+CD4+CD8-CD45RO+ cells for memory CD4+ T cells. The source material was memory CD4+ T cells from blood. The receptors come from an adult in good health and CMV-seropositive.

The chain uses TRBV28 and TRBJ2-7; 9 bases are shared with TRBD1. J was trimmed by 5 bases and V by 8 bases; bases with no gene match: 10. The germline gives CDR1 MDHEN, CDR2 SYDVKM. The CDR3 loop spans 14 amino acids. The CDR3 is CASSSGGQGDEQYF. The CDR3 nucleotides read TGTGCCAGCTCCTCCGGGGGACAGGGTGACGAGCAGTACTTC.

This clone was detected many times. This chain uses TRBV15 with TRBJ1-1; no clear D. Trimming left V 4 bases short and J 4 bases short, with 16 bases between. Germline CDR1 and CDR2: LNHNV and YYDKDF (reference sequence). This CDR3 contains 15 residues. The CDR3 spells CATSKGRGLGTEAFF. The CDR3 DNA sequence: TGTGCCACCAGCAAAGGACGTGGGTTAGGCACTGAAGCTTTCTTT.

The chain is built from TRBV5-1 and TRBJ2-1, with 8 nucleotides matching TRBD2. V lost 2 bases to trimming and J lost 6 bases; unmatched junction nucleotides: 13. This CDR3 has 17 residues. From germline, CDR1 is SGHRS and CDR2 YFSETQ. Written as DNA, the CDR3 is TGCGCCAGCAGCTTTCCTCTGGATGGTAGCGGGACCAATGAGCAGTTCTTC. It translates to CASSFPLDGSGTNEQFF.

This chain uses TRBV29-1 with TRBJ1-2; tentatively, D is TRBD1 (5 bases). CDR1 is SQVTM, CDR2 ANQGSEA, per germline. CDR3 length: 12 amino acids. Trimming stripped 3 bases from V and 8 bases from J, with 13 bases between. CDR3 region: CSVERGGSGYTF. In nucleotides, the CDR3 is TGCAGCGTTGAGCGGGGGGGGAGCGGCTACACCTTC. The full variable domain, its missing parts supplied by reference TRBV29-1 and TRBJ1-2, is SAVISQKPSRDICQRGTSLTIQCQVDSQVTMMFWYRQQPGQSLTLIATANQGSEATYESGFVIDKFPISRPNLTFSTLTVSNMSPEDSSIYLCSVERGGSGYTFGSGTRLTVV.

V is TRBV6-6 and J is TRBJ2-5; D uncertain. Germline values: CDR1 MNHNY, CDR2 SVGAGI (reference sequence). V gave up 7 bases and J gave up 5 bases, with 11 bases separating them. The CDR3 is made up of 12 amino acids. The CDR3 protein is CASTSRRETQYF. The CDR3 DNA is TGTGCCAGCACGTCTAGGCGGGAGACCCAGTACTTC.